Following are 25 T cell receptor beta chains from one sample sequenced in a study of blood T cells in healthy people across ages. Then a second PCR, running about 7 to 11 cycles, was carried out with a sample-barcoded 5' primer and a J-beta primer mix. TCRdb itself ran the 5' RACE reads through MiXCR, one entry per CDR3 protein. The sample lists hundreds of thousands of distinct CDR3 sequences, less than 25% occurring once. This same sample was also taken into another study, of T cells of mothers and their children.

Sequencing input: blood. The receptors here all came from a boy younger than 18 in good health.

V and J are TRBV3-1 and TRBJ2-1; TRBD1 is a possible D gene (5 bases). CDR1 LGHDT and CDR2 YNNKEL come from the germline V gene (reference sequence). V shed 0 bases and J shed 7 bases, with 10 bases lying between them. The CDR3 covers 14 residues. The CDR3 DNA reads as TGTGCCAGCAGCCAAGACAGGGTAGTGAATGAGCAGTTCTTC. This translates into CASSQDRVVNEQFF.

The gene calls are TRBV27 and TRBJ2-7; possible D gene TRBD2, 6 bases. This CDR3 is 15 amino acids long. Trimming left V 0 bases short and J 1 base short, with 10 bases between. CDR1 is MNHEY and CDR2 is SMNVEV in the germline V gene (reference sequence). DNA of the CDR3: TGTGCCAGCAGTTTATCGTCGGGGGTTTCCTACGAGCAGTACTTC. This gives the protein CASSLSSGVSYEQYF.

CDR3 sequence: CASSLGGTDLNTEAFF. CDR3 DNA: TGCGCCAGCAGCTTGGGGGGGACGGATCTGAACACTGAAGCTTTCTTT. The J gene is TRBJ1-1, the V gene TRBV5-1; D is possibly TRBD1 (5 bases). Trimming removed 0 bases from V and 0 bases from J, with 12 bases in between. The CDR3 runs 16 residues. The germline V gene has CDR1 SGHRS and CDR2 YFSETQ.

This clonotype was seen a few times. This chain uses TRBV7-6 with TRBJ1-1, with D unclear. The CDR3 covers 14 residues. The ends were cut back, 5 bases at V and 5 bases at J, with 15 bases in the middle. From germline, CDR1 is SGHVS and CDR2 FNYEAQ. For the CDR3, the DNA is TGTGCCAGCAGCCCTACGGGGTTTACGACTGAAGCTTTCTTT. Protein product: CASSPTGFTTEAFF.

The gene calls are TRBV7-9 and TRBJ2-2; D is undetermined. V was cut by 6 bases and J by 4 bases, with 15 bases left in between. The CDR3 has 15 amino acids. CDR1 and CDR2 from the germline V gene are SEHNR and FQNEAQ (reference sequence). DNA for the CDR3: TGTGCCAGCAGACAAGAACCAGTGGGCACCGGGGAGCTGTTTTTT. Translation: CASRQEPVGTGELFF.

The gene calls are TRBV25-1 and TRBJ2-5, with 8 bases identical to TRBD2. The trim removed 3 bases at V and 4 bases at J, leaving 7 bases unmatched. CDR1 and CDR2 from the germline V gene are MGHDK and SYGVNS. The CDR3 runs to 15 residues. The CDR3, as DNA: TGTGCCAGCAGTGACAAGCGGGAGTTGTTAGAGACCCAGTACTTC. Protein product: CASSDKRELLETQYF.

The chain has TRBV7-2 and TRBJ2-1; 12 positions agree with TRBD2. This CDR3 region has 16 residues. Looked up from germline, CDR1 is SGHTA and CDR2 is FQGNSA. The V and J ends lost 2 bases and 14 bases, in that order; junction bases with no gene match: 13. CDR3 coding DNA: TGTGCCAGCAGCTTACGGAGGGTGGCTAGCGGGGGGGCGGAGTTCTTC. The encoded protein is CASSLRRVASGGAEFF. Supplemented by reference TRBV7-2 and TRBJ2-1, the full variable domain reads GAGVSQSPSNKVTEKGKDVELRCDPISGHTALYWYRQSLGQGLEFLIYFQGNSAPDKSGLPSDRFSAERTGGSVSTLTIQRTQQEDSAVYLCASSLRRVASGGAEFFGPGTRLTVL.

This clonotype was observed a handful of times. The chain carries TRBV5-8 and TRBJ1-1, with D uncertain. With 0 bases removed from V and 8 bases from J, the gap between germline ends came to 20 bases. This CDR3 is built from 16 residues. Looked up from germline, CDR1 is SGHTS and CDR2 is YDEGEE. The CDR3: CASSLASVLVPREAFF. CDR3 DNA: TGTGCCAGCAGCTTGGCTAGTGTTTTAGTCCCCAGGGAAGCTTTCTTT. Based on the CDR3 plus reference TRBV5-8 and TRBJ1-1, the full variable domain is EAGVTQSPTHLIKTRGQQATLRCSPISGHTSVYWYQQALGLGLQFLLWYDEGEERNRGNFPPRFSGRQFPNYSSELNVNALELEDSALYLCASSLASVLVPREAFFGQGTRLTVV.

In nucleotides, the CDR3 is TGCAGTGCCACCGGAGGGGACACCTCTAACTATGGCTACACCTTC. Protein: CSATGGDTSNYGYTF. The chain recombines TRBV20-1 with TRBJ1-2; possible D gene TRBD1, 6 bases. Germline V gives CDR1 DFQATT, CDR2 SNEGSKA (reference sequence). The CDR3 covers 15 residues. V shed 6 bases and J shed 0 bases, with 17 bases lying between them.

The CDR3 bases are TGTGCCAGCTCACCATCGAAAGAGACCCAGTACTTC. It translates to CASSPSKETQYF. This chain joins TRBV18 and TRBJ2-5; D is unclear. Between the trimmed V and J ends, which lost 2 bases and 3 bases, there was a span of 4 bases. CDR1 is KGHSH, CDR2 LQKENI, per germline. This CDR3 region has 12 residues.

CDR3 nucleotide sequence: TGCAGTGCAACTACAGGGGGCGGGTATAATTCACCCCTCCACTTT. This gives the protein CSATTGGGYNSPLHF. The rearrangement joins TRBV20-1 to TRBJ1-6; the match to TRBD1 covers 9 bases. Germline trimming cut 6 bases from V and 4 bases from J; bases unmatched to any gene: 7. Looked up from germline, CDR1 is DFQATT and CDR2 is SNEGSKA (reference sequence). The CDR3 is made up of 15 amino acids.

The genes are TRBV12-5 and TRBJ2-1; maybe TRBD2 (5 bases). The J call may be wrong; the DNA end is better matched by TRBJ2-5. Germline loops: CDR1 LGHNT, CDR2 FRNRAP. The CDR3 extends over 14 amino acids. The CDR3 here is CASGASLDSETQYF. CDR3 DNA: TGTGCTAGTGGTGCTAGCCTGGACTCAGAGACCCAGTACTTC.

The table lists this clonotype with a few counts. This chain links TRBV12-3 or TRBV12-4 with TRBJ1-2, with TRBD1 matching 7 bases. The CDR3 covers 15 residues. Unmatched junction bases numbered 10, after V lost 6 bases and J lost 3 bases. The CDR3 loop is CASSPLRGGDYGYTF. The CDR3 DNA is TGTGCCAGCAGCCCCCTCCGAGGGGGCGACTATGGCTACACCTTC.

This clonotype was counted a few times. This chain connects TRBV7-2 to TRBJ2-5, with TRBD2 as a possible D gene (6 bases). The V gene lost 5 bases and the J gene lost 2 bases, with 18 bases spanning the gap. The CDR3 length is 16 residues. Germline V lookup: CDR1 SGHTA, CDR2 FQGNSA. CDR3 protein: CASSPAGRGAQETQYF. CDR3 sequence (DNA): TGTGCCAGCAGCCCTGCCGGGCGGGGAGCTCAAGAGACCCAGTACTTC. Full variable domain (rest looked up from reference TRBV7-2 and TRBJ2-5): GAGVSQSPSNKVTEKGKDVELRCDPISGHTALYWYRQSLGQGLEFLIYFQGNSAPDKSGLPSDRFSAERTGGSVSTLTIQRTQQEDSAVYLCASSPAGRGAQETQYFGPGTRLLVL.

This clonotype was observed many times. The chain recombines TRBV4-1 with TRBJ2-1; possibly TRBD1 for D (5 bases). The assigned J gene may be wrong: the sequence end matches TRBJ2-7 better. CDR1 is MGHRA, CDR2 YSYEKL, per germline. CDR3 length equals 12 residues. As DNA, the CDR3 is TGCGCCAGCAGCCAAGATGGGGCGGCGCAGTACTTC. As protein: CASSQDGAAQYF.

The gene calls are TRBV6-1 and TRBJ1-2; 9 nucleotides align to TRBD1. The CDR3 contains 16 residues. J gave up 4 bases and V 7 bases, and 13 bases lay outside the gene matches. Germline CDR1 and CDR2: MNHNS and SASEGT. As DNA, the CDR3 is TGTGCCAGCATTGATCCGGGACAGGGCTTTCTCTATGGCTACACCTTC. Translated, it gives CASIDPGQGFLYGYTF.

This clonotype was seen a handful of times. The rearrangement links TRBV18 to TRBJ2-5; possible D gene TRBD1, 5 bases. The CDR3 has 14 amino acids. Germline V gene sequence: CDR1 KGHSH, CDR2 LQKENI. Trimming removed 2 bases from V and 4 bases from J, with 11 bases in between. CDR3 coding DNA: TGTGCCAGCTCACCAGTAGGGGCCGGAGAGACCCAGTACTTC. Protein product: CASSPVGAGETQYF.

The chain recombines TRBV19 with TRBJ2-1; D is undetermined. Germline values: CDR1 LNHDA, CDR2 SQIVND (reference sequence). The CDR3 covers 13 residues. V lost 5 bases, J lost 4 bases, and 9 bases lay in between. For the CDR3, the DNA is TGTGCCAGTAGTTCAACTAAGTACAATGAGCAGTTCTTC. It translates to CASSSTKYNEQFF.

This chain uses TRBV27 with TRBJ2-5; TRBD1 matches at 9 bases. The J call may be incorrect, as the DNA end agrees better with TRBJ2-1. This CDR3 is 15 amino acids long. CDR1 is MNHEY and CDR2 is SMNVEV in the germline V gene (reference sequence). This CDR3 is CASSLRDRARDEQFF. CDR3 coding DNA: TGTGCCAGCAGTTTACGGGACAGGGCTAGGGATGAGCAGTTCTTC.

The rearrangement links TRBV9 to TRBJ2-6; 9 bases are shared with TRBD1. Germline V CDR1 and CDR2: SGDLS, YYNGEE. This CDR3 spans 16 amino acids. V dropped 5 bases and J dropped 9; count of bases not matched to a gene: 12. The chain's CDR3 is CASRGQGIGYGNVLTF. The CDR3 bases are TGTGCCAGCAGGGGACAGGGAATCGGGTATGGCAACGTCCTGACTTTC.

Comments on this clonotype: This may arise from a read error, as a much more abundant clone is one base away. The V and J genes are TRBV2 and TRBJ2-5, with 10 bases that match TRBD2. Gene TRBJ2-1 matches the end of the DNA better, so the J call may be wrong. Germline-derived CDR1 and CDR2 are SNHLY and FYNNEI. There are 16 residues in the CDR3. The CDR3 region has the DNA TGTGCCAGCAGGGGGGCTAGCGGGGGCCGGGGGGATGAGCAGTTCTTC. It codes for CASRGASGGRGDEQFF.

There are a few counts of this clonotype. The chain is built from TRBV29-1 and TRBJ2-7; perhaps D is TRBD1 or TRBD2 (5 bases each). CDR1 is SQVTM and CDR2 is ANQGSEA in the germline V gene. The CDR3 is 13 amino acids. Trimming removed 8 bases at V and 2 bases at J, with 16 bases between. The CDR3 DNA is TGCAGCATCCCGGGACGAGTTCCCTACGAGCAGTACTTC. This gives the protein CSIPGRVPYEQYF.

Written as DNA, the CDR3 is TGTGCCAGCAGGAACAGGGTGACTCAAGCTTTCTTT. Protein: CASRNRVTQAFF. This chain joins TRBV28 and TRBJ1-1, with D possibly TRBD1 on 6 matching bases. Germline assignment: CDR1 MDHEN and CDR2 SYDVKM. The V gene lost 6 bases and the J gene lost 9 bases, with 14 bases spanning the gap. CDR3 length: 12 residues.

The J gene is TRBJ2-2, the V gene TRBV9; TRBD2 matches 11 bases. V lost 5 bases, J lost 1 base, and 1 base stayed unmatched. CDR1 is SGDLS, CDR2 YYNGEE, per germline. The CDR3 is 15 amino acids. The CDR3 here is CASRTSGVNTGELFF. The CDR3 bases are TGTGCCAGCAGGACTAGCGGGGTGAACACCGGGGAGCTGTTTTTT.

This clonotype came up a few times. V usage is TRBV29-1 and J usage is TRBJ1-1; 8 nucleotides agree with TRBD1. The CDR3 spans 12 residues. Trimming cost V 5 bases and J 5 bases; bases outside gene matches: 4. Looked up from germline, CDR1 is SQVTM and CDR2 is ANQGSEA. CDR3 in amino acids: CSVTDRVTEAFF. Here the CDR3 DNA reads TGCAGCGTTACGGACAGGGTGACTGAAGCTTTCTTT.